The present T cell receptor beta chain was sequenced within a study of cytomegalovirus exposure and HLA in healthy donors. Whole-study results and caveats: Only CMV serostatus was available as immune exposure information.

Points on this clone: Antigen: not known.

The primer mix had 60 Vbeta and 13 Jbeta primers. The assay was immunoSEQ multiplex PCR, and TCRdb's table has in-frame clones only and misses some. Of 120,000 or so clones in the sample, 60% to 80% were seen once. CDR3 length: 15 residues. Per the germline V gene, CDR1 is SGHTS and CDR2 is YDEGEE. Trimming cost V 1 base and J 0 bases, with 9 bases left between them. The receptor's source is a woman between 50 and 59 years old in good health and CMV-seronegative. Input material: PBMCs. This chain uses TRBV5-8 with TRBJ2-3, with a tentative D call TRBD1 (5 bases). This chain's CDR3 is CASSLRQLSTDTQYF. The CDR3 coding sequence is TGTGCCAGCAGCTTGAGACAGCTTAGCACAGATACGCAGTATTTT.